This T cell receptor (beta chain) was observed in a study of blood T cell repertoires in COVID-19. Study-wide background: Specimens from acute and convalescent COVID-19 originated in the United States, Italy and Spain. T cells, B-cell-depleted T cells, or PBMCs provided the cDNA or gDNA that served as material.

Per the authors' pipeline: Estimates of nucleated cell counts were drawn from the amplification of reference gene primers. Using immunoSEQ multiplex PCR, the repertoire was profiled, and TCRdb retains in-frame clones only, with some absent. V, J and clone size derive from that table, while D and trimming were established from the DNA sequence. The sample lists 300,000 to 400,000 clones; 85% were seen once. In this sample, this clone turned up many times. Input material: peripheral blood. This sequence was found in a human donor in a cohort sampled during active COVID-19.

The DNA for the CDR3 is TGCAGCGTAGTTACAGGGATCAACACCTTC. This translates into CSVVTGINTF. J is TRBJ1-2 and V is TRBV29-1; weak D call: TRBD1 (6 bases). CDR3 length equals 10 residues. With 6 bases removed from V and 12 bases from J, the gap between germline ends came to 14 bases. The V gene's germline CDR1 is SQVTM and CDR2 ANQGSEA.